This T cell receptor (beta chain) is drawn from a study of control samples from healthy donors and cancer patients. Assay: immunoSEQ multiplex PCR; the TCRdb copy retains only in-frame clones and omits some. The table records about 130,000 clones, 92% of them present only once. Trimming shortened V by 1 base and J by 4 bases, and 13 bases separated the two germline ends. CDR1 and CDR2 (germline): SGHAT, FQNNGV. This CDR3 has 15 residues. The clonotype comes from a man older than 75 with head and neck cancer. Specimen: PBMCs. The rearrangement links TRBV11-2 to TRBJ1-1; D possibly corresponds to TRBD1 (6 bases). CDR3 sequence: CASSLGVQGGTEAFF. Here the CDR3 DNA reads TGTGCCAGCAGCTTAGGGGTACAGGGTGGCACTGAAGCTTTCTTT. Filled out from reference TRBV11-2 and TRBJ1-1, the complete variable domain reads EAGVAQSPRYKIIEKRQSVAFWCNPISGHATLYWYQQILGQGPKLLIQFQNNGVVDDSQLPKDRFSAERLKGVDSTLKIQPAKLEDSAVYLCASSLGVQGGTEAFFGQGTRLTVV.